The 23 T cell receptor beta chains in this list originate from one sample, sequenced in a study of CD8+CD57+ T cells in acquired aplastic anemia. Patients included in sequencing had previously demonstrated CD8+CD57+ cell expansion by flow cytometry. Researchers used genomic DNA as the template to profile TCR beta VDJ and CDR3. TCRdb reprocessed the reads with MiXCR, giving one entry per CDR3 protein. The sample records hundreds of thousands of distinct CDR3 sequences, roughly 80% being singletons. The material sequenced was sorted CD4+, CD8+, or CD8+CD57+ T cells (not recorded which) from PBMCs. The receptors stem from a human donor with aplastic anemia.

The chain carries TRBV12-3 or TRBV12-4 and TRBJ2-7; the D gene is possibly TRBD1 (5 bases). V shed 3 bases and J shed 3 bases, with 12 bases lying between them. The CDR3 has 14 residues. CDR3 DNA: TGTGCCAGCAGTTTGGCAGGGCTGGACTACGAGCAGTACTTC. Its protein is CASSLAGLDYEQYF.

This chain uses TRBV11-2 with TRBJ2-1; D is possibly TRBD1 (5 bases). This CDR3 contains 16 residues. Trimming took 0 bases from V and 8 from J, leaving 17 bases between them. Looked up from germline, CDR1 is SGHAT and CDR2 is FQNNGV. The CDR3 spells CASSLEVGHGQDEQFF. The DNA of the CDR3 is TGTGCCAGCAGCTTAGAAGTAGGACACGGTCAGGATGAGCAGTTCTTC.

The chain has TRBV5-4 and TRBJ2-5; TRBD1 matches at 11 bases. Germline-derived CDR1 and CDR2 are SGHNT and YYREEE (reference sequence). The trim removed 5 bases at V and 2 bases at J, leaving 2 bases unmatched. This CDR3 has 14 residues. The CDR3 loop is CASRGQGEQETQYF. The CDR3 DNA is TGTGCCAGCAGGGGACAGGGGGAGCAAGAGACCCAGTACTTC.

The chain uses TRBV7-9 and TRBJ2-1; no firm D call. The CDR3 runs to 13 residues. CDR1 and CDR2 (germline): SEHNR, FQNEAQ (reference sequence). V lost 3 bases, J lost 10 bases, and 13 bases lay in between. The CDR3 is CASSFPTSKEQFF. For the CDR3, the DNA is TGTGCCAGCAGCTTTCCAACAAGCAAGGAGCAGTTCTTC.

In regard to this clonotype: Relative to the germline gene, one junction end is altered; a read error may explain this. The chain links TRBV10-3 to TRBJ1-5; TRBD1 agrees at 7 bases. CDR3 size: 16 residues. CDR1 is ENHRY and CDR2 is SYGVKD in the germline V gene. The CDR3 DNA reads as TGTGCCATCAGTGCCCATGCCGGGACAGAGGATCAGCACCAGCATTTT. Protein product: CAISAHAGTEDQHQHF.

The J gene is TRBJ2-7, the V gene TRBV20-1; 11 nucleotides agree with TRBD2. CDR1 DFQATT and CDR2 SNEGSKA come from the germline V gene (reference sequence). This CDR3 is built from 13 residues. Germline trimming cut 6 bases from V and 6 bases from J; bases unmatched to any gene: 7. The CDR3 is CSARTSGPSEQYF. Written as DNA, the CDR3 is TGCAGTGCCAGGACTAGCGGGCCCTCCGAGCAGTACTTC.

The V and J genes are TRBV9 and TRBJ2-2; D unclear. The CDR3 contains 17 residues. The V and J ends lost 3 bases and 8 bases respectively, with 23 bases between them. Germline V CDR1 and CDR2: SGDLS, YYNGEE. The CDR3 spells CASSAGSDTRYFGELFF. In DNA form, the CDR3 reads TGTGCCAGCAGCGCCGGGTCAGATACGCGGTATTTTGGGGAGCTGTTTTTT.

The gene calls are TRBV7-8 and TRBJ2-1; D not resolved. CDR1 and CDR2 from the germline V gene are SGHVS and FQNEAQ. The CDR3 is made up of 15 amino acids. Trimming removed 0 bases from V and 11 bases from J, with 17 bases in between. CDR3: CASSLASEAYKQQFF. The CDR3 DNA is TGTGCCAGCAGCTTAGCGAGCGAAGCCTATAAGCAGCAGTTCTTC.

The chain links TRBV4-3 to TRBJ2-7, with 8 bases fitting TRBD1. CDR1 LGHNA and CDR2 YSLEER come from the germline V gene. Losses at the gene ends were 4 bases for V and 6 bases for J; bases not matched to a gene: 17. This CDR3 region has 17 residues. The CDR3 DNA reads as TGCGCCAGCAGCCCCCATCCAACAGGGGGGAGGTCGGGCGAGCAGTACTTC. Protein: CASSPHPTGGRSGEQYF.

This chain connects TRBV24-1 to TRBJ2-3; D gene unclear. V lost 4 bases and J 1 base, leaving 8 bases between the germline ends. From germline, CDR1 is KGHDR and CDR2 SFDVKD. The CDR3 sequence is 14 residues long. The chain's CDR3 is CATSEHDCTDTQYF. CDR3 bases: TGTGCCACCAGTGAGCACGACTGCACAGATACGCAGTATTTT.

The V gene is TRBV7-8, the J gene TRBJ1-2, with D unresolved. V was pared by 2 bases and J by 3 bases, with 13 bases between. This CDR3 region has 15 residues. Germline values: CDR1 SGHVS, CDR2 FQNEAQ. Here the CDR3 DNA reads TGTGCCAGCAGCTTATCTCGGACCAAGGACTATGGCTACACCTTC. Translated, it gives CASSLSRTKDYGYTF.

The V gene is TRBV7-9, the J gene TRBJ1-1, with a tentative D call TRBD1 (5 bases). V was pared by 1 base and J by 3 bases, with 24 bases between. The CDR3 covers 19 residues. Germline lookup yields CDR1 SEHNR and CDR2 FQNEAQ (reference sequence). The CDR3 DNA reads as TGTGCCAGCAGCTTAGTCGTCGGGGACGGAAGGGGAGGCTACACTGAAGCTTTCTTT. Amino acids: CASSLVVGDGRGGYTEAFF. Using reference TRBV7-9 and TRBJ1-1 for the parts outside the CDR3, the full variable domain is DTGVSQNPRHKITKRGQNVTFRCDPISEHNRLYWYRQTLGQGPEFLTYFQNEAQLEKSRLLSDRFSAERPKGSFSTLEIQRTEQGDSAMYLCASSLVVGDGRGGYTEAFFGQGTRLTVV.

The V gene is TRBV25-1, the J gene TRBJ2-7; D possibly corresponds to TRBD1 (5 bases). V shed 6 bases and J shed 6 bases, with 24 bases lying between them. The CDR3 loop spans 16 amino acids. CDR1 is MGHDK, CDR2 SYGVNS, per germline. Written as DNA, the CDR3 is TGTGCCAGCAGGGTACCGGTACAGGCGAACCTGGCCGAGCAGTACGTC. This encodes CASRVPVQANLAEQYV.

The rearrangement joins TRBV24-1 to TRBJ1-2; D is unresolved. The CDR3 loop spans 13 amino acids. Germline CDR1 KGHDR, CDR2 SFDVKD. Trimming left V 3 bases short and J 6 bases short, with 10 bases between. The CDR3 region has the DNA TGTGCCACCAGTGATCTCCGTGCAGATGGCTACACCTTC. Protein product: CATSDLRADGYTF.

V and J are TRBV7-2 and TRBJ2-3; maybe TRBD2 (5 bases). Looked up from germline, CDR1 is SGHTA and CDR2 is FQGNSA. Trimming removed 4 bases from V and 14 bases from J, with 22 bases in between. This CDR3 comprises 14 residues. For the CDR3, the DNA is TGTGCCAGCAGCTCAGCGGTTACGCGTGATACGTTGTATTTT. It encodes CASSSAVTRDTLYF.

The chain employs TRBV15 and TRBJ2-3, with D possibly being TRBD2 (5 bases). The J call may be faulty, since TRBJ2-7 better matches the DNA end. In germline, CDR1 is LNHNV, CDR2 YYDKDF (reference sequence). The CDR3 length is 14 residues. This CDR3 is CATSVPGLAYKQYF. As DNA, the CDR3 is TGTGCCACCAGCGTCCCGGGCCTAGCCTATAAGCAGTACTTC.

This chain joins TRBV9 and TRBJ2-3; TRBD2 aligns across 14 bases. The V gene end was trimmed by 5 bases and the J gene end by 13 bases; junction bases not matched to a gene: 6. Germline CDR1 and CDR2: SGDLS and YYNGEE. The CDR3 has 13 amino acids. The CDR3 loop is CASRHGTSGSKYF. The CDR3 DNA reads TGTGCCAGCAGGCACGGGACTAGCGGGAGTAAGTATTTT. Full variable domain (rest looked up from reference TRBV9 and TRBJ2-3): DSGVTQTPKHLITATGQRVTLRCSPRSGDLSVYWYQQSLDQGLQFLIQYYNGEERAKGNILERFSAQQFPDLHSELNLSSLELGDSALYFCASRHGTSGSKYFGPGTRLTVL.

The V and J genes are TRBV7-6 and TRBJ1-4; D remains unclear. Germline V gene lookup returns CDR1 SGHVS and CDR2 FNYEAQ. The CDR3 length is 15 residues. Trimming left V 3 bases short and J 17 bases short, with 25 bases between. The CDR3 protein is CASSLSGYNSPLHFF. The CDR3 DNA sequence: TGTGCCAGCAGCTTGAGCGGCTATAATTCACCCCTACACTTTTTT.

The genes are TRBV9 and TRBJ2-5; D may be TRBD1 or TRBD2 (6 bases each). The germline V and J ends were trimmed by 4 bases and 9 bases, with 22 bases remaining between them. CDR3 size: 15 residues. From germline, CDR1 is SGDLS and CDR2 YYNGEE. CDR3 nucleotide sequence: TGTGCCAGCAGCTTAGGGCGCGGGACAAAGAACTCCCAGTACTTC. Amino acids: CASSLGRGTKNSQYF.

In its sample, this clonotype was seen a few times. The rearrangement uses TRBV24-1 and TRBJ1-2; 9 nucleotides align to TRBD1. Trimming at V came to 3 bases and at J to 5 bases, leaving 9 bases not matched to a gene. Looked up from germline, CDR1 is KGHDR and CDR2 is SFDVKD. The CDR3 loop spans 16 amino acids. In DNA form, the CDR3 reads TGTGCCACCAGTGATACACCGGGACAGGGCACTTATGGCTACACCTTC. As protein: CATSDTPGQGTYGYTF.

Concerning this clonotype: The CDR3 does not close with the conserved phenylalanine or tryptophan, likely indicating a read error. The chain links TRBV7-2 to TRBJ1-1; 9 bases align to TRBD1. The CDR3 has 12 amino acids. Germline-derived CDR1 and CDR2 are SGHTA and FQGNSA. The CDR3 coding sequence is TGTGCCACCAGCAGACAGGGGGGTCAAGCTTTCTAT. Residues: CATSRQGGQAFY.

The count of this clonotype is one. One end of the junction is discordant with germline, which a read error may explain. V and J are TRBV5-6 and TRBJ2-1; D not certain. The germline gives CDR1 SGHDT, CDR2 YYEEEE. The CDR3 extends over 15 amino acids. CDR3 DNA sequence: TGTGCCAGCAGCTTAGGACGGGCGTACGTGAATGGGCAGTTCTTC. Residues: CASSLGRAYVNGQFF.

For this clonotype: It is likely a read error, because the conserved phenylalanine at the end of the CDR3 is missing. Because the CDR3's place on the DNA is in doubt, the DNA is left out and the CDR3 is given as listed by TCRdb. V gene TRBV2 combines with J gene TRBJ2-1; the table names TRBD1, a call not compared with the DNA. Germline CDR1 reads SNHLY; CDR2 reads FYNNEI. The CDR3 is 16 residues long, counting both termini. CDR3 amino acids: CASSDGGIHGQVEEPC.